This T cell receptor beta chain was sequenced during a study of blood T cell repertoires in COVID-19. Turning to the study itself: Both acute and convalescent COVID-19 samples were obtained from the United States, Italy and Spain. PBMCs, B-cell-depleted T cells, or T cells were the source of the cDNA or gDNA that made up the material.

This clone was counted a single time. Original processing notes: From reference gene primer amplification, estimates of nucleated cell counts were derived. The assay was immunoSEQ multiplex PCR, and TCRdb's table has in-frame clones only and misses some. V, J and clone size reflect that table, while D and trimming were determined from the DNA. The data contain fewer than 80,000 clones, roughly 92% of them seen just once; the ten biggest clones take up roughly 6.2%. Trimming pared 4 bases from V and 2 bases from J, leaving 12 bases between. Germline CDR1 reads SGHRS; CDR2 reads YFSETQ. The CDR3 has 14 amino acids.

Input material: peripheral blood. The V gene is TRBV5-1, the J gene TRBJ2-5; TRBD2 might be the D (5 bases). This receptor was identified in a human donor in a cohort sampled during active COVID-19. The CDR3 coding sequence is TGCGCCAGCAGCCTCGGACTCAGGCAAGAGACCCAGTACTTC. Translating gives CASSLGLRQETQYF.